This record covers a single T cell receptor beta chain. Its antigen is currently unknown. Cultured CD4+ T-cell DNA underwent Oncomine TCR Beta short-read sequencing. In TCRdb, the PCR reads were re-called with MiXCR into one record per CDR3 protein. The table includes almost 20,000 distinct CDR3 sequences, approximately 59% detected once. The data were taken from a study of vaccination and CD4 T cells after COVID-19. With V trimmed by 4 bases and J by 4 bases, 5 bases remained unmatched. The CDR3 consists of 13 residues. The germline V gene encodes CDR1 DFQATT and CDR2 SNEGSKA (reference sequence). Treatment in this sample: approximately 9-day PBMC culture with coronavirus spike peptide pools or control peptides (ViraFEST assay).

The rearrangement uses TRBV20-1 and TRBJ1-2; 8 bases map to TRBD1. The starting material was CD4+ T cells from blood, cultured in vitro, obtained after SARS-CoV-2 vaccination. This TCR came from a human donor who had recovered from COVID-19. The CDR3 nucleotides read TGCAGTGCTACGGACAGGGTGGGCTATGGCTACACCTTC. Its protein is CSATDRVGYGYTF.